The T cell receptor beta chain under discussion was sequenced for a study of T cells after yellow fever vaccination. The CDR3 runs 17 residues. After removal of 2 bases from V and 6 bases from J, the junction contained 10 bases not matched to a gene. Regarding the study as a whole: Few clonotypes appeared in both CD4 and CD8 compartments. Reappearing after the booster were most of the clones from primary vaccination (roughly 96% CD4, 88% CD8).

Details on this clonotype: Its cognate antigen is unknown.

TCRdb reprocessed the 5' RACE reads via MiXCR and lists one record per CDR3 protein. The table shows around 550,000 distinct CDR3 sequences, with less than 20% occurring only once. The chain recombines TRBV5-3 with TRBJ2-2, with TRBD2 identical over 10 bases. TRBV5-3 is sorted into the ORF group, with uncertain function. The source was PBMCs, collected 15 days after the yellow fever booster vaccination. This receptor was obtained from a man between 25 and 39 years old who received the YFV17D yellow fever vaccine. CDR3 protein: CARSFVGLAGVSGELFF. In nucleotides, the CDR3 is TGTGCCAGAAGCTTCGTCGGGCTAGCGGGAGTATCCGGGGAGCTGTTTTTT.